This TCR beta chain was captured in a study of CD8+ T cells in alopecia areata. The study, taken as a whole, reports: It was lesional scalp, especially alopecia totalis/universalis, that showed higher clonality than normal scalp.

Trimming removed 1 base at V and 0 bases at J, with 10 bases between. Germline CDR1 GTSNPN, CDR2 SVGIG (reference sequence). The CDR3 is 15 amino acids. cDNA prepared by RNA extraction and subsequent reverse transcription served as the template for sequencing. Only in-frame clones appear in the TCRdb table, and some are missing; sequencing was by immunoSEQ multiplex PCR. The data contain about 140,000 clones, about 60% of them singletons. In regard to this clone: The antigen is unknown.

V and J are TRBV30 and TRBJ1-5, with D hard to call. Material: CD4+ T cells sorted from blood. The sequence came from a human donor in good health. The CDR3 DNA reads as TGTGCCTGGAGTGAAAGGTCCCTTAGCAATCAGCCCCAGCATTTT. It is translated as CAWSERSLSNQPQHF.